The 12 T cell receptor beta chains below all came from one sample that was sequenced in a study of metastatic and nonmetastatic thyroid tumors. Every patient underwent thyroid surgery untreated. TCRdb re-called clones from the PCR reads using MiXCR. The table has under 25,000 clones, 20% seen once. The specimen sequenced was blood. The receptors were gathered from a female donor with papillary thyroid cancer or a benign thyroid nodule (not recorded which). Some clones in this sample may be carry-over from other donors' samples.

This clone has only a few counts. An end of the junction differs from the germline gene, which may be a read error. This chain connects TRBV10-3 to TRBJ2-7, with D uncertain. CDR1 and CDR2 (germline): ENHRY, SYGVKD. The CDR3 is 15 residues long. The CDR3 sequence is CAISAPGDQSYGQYF. In DNA, the CDR3 is TGTGCCATCAGTGCCCCTGGTGATCAATCCTACGGGCAGTACTTC.

In its sample, this clone was seen many times. The chain joins TRBV20-1 to TRBJ1-2; 7 nucleotides line up with TRBD1. The length of the CDR3 is 11 residues. The germline gives CDR1 DFQATT, CDR2 SNEGSKA (reference sequence). The CDR3 loop is CRGGTDYGYTF. Written as DNA, the CDR3 is TGCAGGGGGGGGACAGACTATGGCTACACCTTC.

By share of the sample, this clone is medium-sized. The rearrangement joins TRBV6-1 to TRBJ1-1; no firm D call. CDR1 is MNHNS and CDR2 is SASEGT in the germline V gene. Deletions cut 6 bases from V and 0 bases from J, with 5 bases between. The CDR3 runs to 12 residues. The CDR3 nucleotides are TGTGCCAGCAGGGGATTGAACACTGAAGCTTTCTTT. Its protein is CASRGLNTEAFF.

Ten or more counts support this clone. The chain uses TRBV30 and TRBJ1-2; D unclear. The CDR3 is made up of 13 amino acids. Germline V CDR1 and CDR2: GTSNPN, SVGIG (reference sequence). Deletions cut 3 bases from V and 5 bases from J, with 13 bases between. CDR3 in amino acids: CAWSSSSVYGYTF. CDR3 bases: TGTGCCTGGAGCTCCAGCTCGGTATATGGCTACACCTTC.

In its sample, this clone was seen many times. This chain links TRBV15 with TRBJ1-5, with D hard to call. V was clipped by 7 bases and J by 4 bases, with 17 bases between them. The CDR3 consists of 15 residues. Germline loops: CDR1 LNHNV, CDR2 YYDKDF (reference sequence). CDR3 in amino acids: CATTTGLFPNQPQHF. The CDR3 DNA sequence: TGTGCCACCACGACTGGTTTATTTCCAAATCAGCCCCAGCATTTT.

The rearrangement joins TRBV20-1 to TRBJ2-4, with 14 bases that match TRBD2. This CDR3 region has 16 residues. Germline-derived CDR1 and CDR2 are DFQATT and SNEGSKA (reference sequence). The CDR3 here is CSGTSGGGVAKNIQYF. The CDR3 region has the DNA TGCAGCGGGACTAGCGGGGGTGGGGTGGCCAAAAACATTCAGTACTTC.

The V call is TRBV7-2, the J call TRBJ2-7, with 10 bases aligning to TRBD1. This CDR3 has 15 amino acids. V lost 5 bases to trimming and J lost 7 bases; unmatched junction nucleotides: 11. Germline CDR1 is SGHTA and CDR2 is FQGNSA. For the CDR3, the DNA is TGTGCCAGCAGCCCTACTTCGGGACAGGGGTATGAGCAGTACTTC. This translates into CASSPTSGQGYEQYF.

Concerning this clone itself: A much larger clone sits a single nucleotide away, making a read error possible. Other DNA sequences of this sample code for an identical CDR3. The V gene is TRBV11-3, the J gene TRBJ1-4; D is unclear. This CDR3 comprises 12 residues. The germline V gene has CDR1 SGHNT and CDR2 YENEEA. CDR3 loop: CASSLEGEKLFF. For the CDR3, the DNA is TGTGCCAGCAGCCTAGAAGGAGAAAAACTGTTTTTT.

Regarding this clone: At one end the junction does not follow the germline gene, possibly because of a read error. This chain joins TRBV7-2 and TRBJ2-5, with D possibly matching TRBD2 (6 bases). This CDR3 spans 14 amino acids. Germline values: CDR1 SGHTA, CDR2 FQGNSA. The CDR3 region is CASRPVYGGETKYF. DNA for the CDR3: TGTGCCAGCAGACCCGTGTACGGGGGTGAGACCAAGTACTTC.

This sequence joins TRBV7-2 and TRBJ2-5, with a possible D match to TRBD2 (6 bases). The CDR3 totals 14 residues. Germline-derived CDR1 and CDR2 are SGHTA and FQGNSA. Trimming cost V 4 bases and J 5 bases, with 14 bases left between them. CDR3 sequence: CASSSDFAGETQYF. As DNA, the CDR3 is TGTGCCAGCAGCTCCGACTTCGCGGGGGAGACCCAGTACTTC. The full variable domain, with the rest looked up from reference TRBV7-2 and TRBJ2-5, is GAGVSQSPSNKVTEKGKDVELRCDPISGHTALYWYRQSLGQGLEFLIYFQGNSAPDKSGLPSDRFSAERTGGSVSTLTIQRTQQEDSAVYLCASSSDFAGETQYFGPGTRLLVL.

Of note for this clone: In this CDR3 the conserved last residue, phenylalanine or tryptophan, is missing, so a read error is likely. Because the CDR3's place on the DNA is in doubt, the DNA is left out and the CDR3 is given as listed by TCRdb. V is TRBV19 and J is TRBJ1-2. The germline gives CDR1 LNHDA, CDR2 SQIVND (reference sequence). The CDR3 comprises 12 residues, both ends counted. CDR3 residues: CASSTRDSGGTS.

Relative to its sample, this clone is medium-sized. The chain is built from TRBV6-1 and TRBJ1-1; D ambiguous. The CDR3 contains 13 residues. V was trimmed by 7 bases and J by 1 base, leaving 10 bases between them. Germline-derived CDR1 and CDR2 are MNHNS and SASEGT. CDR3 protein: CASTLGWNTEAFF. The CDR3 region has the DNA TGTGCCAGCACCTTAGGGTGGAACACTGAAGCTTTCTTT.